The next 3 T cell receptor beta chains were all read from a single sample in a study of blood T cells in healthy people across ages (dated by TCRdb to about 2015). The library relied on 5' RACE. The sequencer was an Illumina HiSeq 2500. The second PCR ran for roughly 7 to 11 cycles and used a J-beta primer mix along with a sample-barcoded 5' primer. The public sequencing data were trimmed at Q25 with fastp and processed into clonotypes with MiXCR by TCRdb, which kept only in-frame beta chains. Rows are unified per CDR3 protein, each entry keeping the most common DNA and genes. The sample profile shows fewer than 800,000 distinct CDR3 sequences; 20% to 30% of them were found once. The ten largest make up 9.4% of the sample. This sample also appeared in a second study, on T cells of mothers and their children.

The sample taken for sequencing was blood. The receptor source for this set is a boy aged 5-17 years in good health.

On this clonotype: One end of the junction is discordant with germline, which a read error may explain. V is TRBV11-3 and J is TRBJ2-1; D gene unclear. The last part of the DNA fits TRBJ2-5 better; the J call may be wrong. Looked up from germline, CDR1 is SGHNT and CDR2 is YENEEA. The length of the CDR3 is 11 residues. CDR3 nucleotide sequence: TGTGCCTGCAGCTTAGGCGAGACCCAGTACTTC. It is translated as CACSLGETQYF.

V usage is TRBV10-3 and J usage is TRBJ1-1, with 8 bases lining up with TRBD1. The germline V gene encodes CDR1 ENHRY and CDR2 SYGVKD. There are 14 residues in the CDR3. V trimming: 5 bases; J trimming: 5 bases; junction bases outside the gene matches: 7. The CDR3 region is CAISHPDRETEAFF. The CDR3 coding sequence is TGTGCCATCAGTCACCCGGACAGGGAAACTGAAGCTTTCTTT.

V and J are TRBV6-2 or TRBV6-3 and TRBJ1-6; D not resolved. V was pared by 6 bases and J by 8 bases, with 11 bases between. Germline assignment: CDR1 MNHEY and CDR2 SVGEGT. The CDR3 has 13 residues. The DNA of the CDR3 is TGTGCCAGCAGGGACTACGAGGATTCACCCCTCCACTTT. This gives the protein CASRDYEDSPLHF.